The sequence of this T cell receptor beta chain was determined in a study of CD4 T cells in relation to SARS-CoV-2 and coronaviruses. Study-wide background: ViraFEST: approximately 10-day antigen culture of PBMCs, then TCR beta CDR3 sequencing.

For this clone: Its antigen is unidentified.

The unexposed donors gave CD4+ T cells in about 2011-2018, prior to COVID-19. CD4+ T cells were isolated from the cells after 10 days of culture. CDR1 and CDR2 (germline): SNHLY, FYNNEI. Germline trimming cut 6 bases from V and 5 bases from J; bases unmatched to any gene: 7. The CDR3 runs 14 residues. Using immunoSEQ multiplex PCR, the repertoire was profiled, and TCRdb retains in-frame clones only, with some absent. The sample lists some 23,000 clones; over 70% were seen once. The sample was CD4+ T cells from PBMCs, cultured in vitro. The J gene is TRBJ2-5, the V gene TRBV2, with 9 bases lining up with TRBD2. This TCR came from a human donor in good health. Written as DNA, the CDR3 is TGTGCCAGCAGCGTAGCGGGAGTTGAGGAGACCCAGTACTTC. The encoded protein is CASSVAGVEETQYF.